This T cell receptor (beta chain) derives from a study of PD-1 blockade in classical Hodgkin lymphoma. Study-level findings and limits: Some patients started nivolumab under 1 year after ASCT, and they were excluded.

The time point denotes: cycle 4 day 1 (C4D1), after more than 5 weeks of nivolumab. Relapse after autologous stem cell transplantation occurred in every patient, and brentuximab vedotin exposure varied. As concerns this clone: The antigen is not known.

Sequenced by immunoSEQ multiplex PCR; TCRdb stores in-frame clones only, minus some. Altogether more than 85,000 clones are present, approximately 90% being singletons, with the ten largest covering roughly 19%. This TCR was sampled from a human donor with classical Hodgkin lymphoma. Here the sequenced sample was peripheral blood mononuclear cells (PBMCs), taken before the fourth cycle of nivolumab.

The CDR3 loop reads CASSAALASSTDTQYF. The CDR3 nucleotides read TGTGCCAGCAGTGCAGCTTTAGCGTCTAGCACAGATACGCAGTATTTT. V gene TRBV7-9 combines with J gene TRBJ2-3, with a tentative D call TRBD2 (5 bases). The CDR3 is made up of 16 amino acids. Germline lookup yields CDR1 SEHNR and CDR2 FQNEAQ (reference sequence). V lost 6 bases and J lost 0, with 16 bases in between.